The TCR beta chain described here comes from a study of CD4+ T cells in melanoma. Study-level results: Diverse differentiation states were reported for melanoma neoantigen-specific CD4+ T cells. CD8+ T cell, macrophage and B cell function reportedly correlated with neoantigen-specific CD4+ T cells.

This clone was detected once. Its target is unknown. Only in-frame clones appear in the TCRdb table, and some are missing; sequencing was by immunoSEQ multiplex PCR. Of about 18,000 clones in the sample, 81% were seen once. The CDR3 covers 16 residues. Per the germline V gene, CDR1 is SGHTS and CDR2 is YDEGEE. J was trimmed by 5 bases and V by 3 bases; bases with no gene match: 6. This clonotype originated in a human donor with melanoma. The chain uses TRBV5-8 and TRBJ1-5; 12 bases fit TRBD1. Sequencing was performed on cells from a culture (not recorded whether cultured in vitro). The CDR3 DNA sequence: TGTGCCAGCAGCTCGGGGACAGGGGGCGGCGATCAGCCCCAGCATTTT. Amino acid sequence: CASSSGTGGGDQPQHF.